Listed below are T cell receptor beta chains from one sample, sequenced in a study of blood T cell repertoires in COVID-19. The repertoire was sequenced with immunoSEQ multiplex PCR; TCRdb's copy has only in-frame clones and lacks some. Counted here are 450,000 to 600,000 clones, 75% to 90% occurring once; the ten biggest clones make up approximately 0.7%. Sequencing input: PBMCs or T cells enriched from blood (not recorded which). These receptors were taken from a woman under 30 who had recovered from COVID-19. CDR3s include the opening cysteine and the closing phenylalanine or tryptophan. D genes are given only for firm matches. Rows give clone size only sometimes, using once, few, many, or a class for an expanded clone.

v_call	d_call	j_call	clone_size	cdr3_aa	cdr3_nt
TRBV6-5	TRBD2	TRBJ2-7	.	CASSFRAGDYEQYF	TGTGCCAGCAGTTTTAGAGCGGGGGACTACGAGCAGTACTTC
TRBV10-1	.	TRBJ1-1	few	CASSENLEGEAFF	TGCGCCAGCAGTGAGAACTTGGAGGGAGAAGCTTTCTTT
TRBV28	.	TRBJ1-1	.	CASSFPTDRSNTEAFF	TGTGCCAGCAGTTTCCCGACCGACAGGTCAAACACTGAAGCTTTCTTT
TRBV6-1	TRBD1	TRBJ2-3	.	CASSVRAGQGSDTQYF	TGTGCCAGCAGTGTTCGTGCGGGACAGGGGTCGGATACGCAGTATTTT
TRBV5-1	.	TRBJ2-7	.	CASSLAISYEQYF	TGCGCCAGCAGCTTGGCCATCAGCTACGAGCAGTACTTC
TRBV19	TRBD1	TRBJ2-2	.	CASTNRATGANTGELFF	TGTGCCAGTACTAACAGGGCCACAGGGGCGAACACCGGGGAGCTGTTTTTT
TRBV18	.	TRBJ2-3	.	CASSPPTDEPTDTQYF	TGTGCCAGCTCACCACCCACAGACGAACCCACAGATACGCAGTATTTT
TRBV7-8	.	TRBJ1-2	.	CASSLGSSYGYTF	TGTGCCAGCAGCTTAGGCAGTTCCTATGGCTACACCTTC
TRBV24-1	.	TRBJ2-1	.	CATSDSGGTERFF	TGTGCCACCAGTGACTCAGGTGGTACAGAAAGGTTCTTC
TRBV4-2	TRBD1	TRBJ1-1	.	CASSQPGQGMNTEAFF	TGTGCCAGCAGCCAGCCCGGACAGGGGATGAACACTGAAGCTTTCTTT
TRBV5-1	TRBD1	TRBJ1-1	.	CASSLRTGRNTEAFF	TGCGCCAGCAGCTTACGGACAGGGCGGAACACTGAAGCTTTCTTT
TRBV5-1	.	TRBJ1-1	.	CASSLTMNTEAFF	TGCGCCAGCAGCTTGACTATGAACACTGAAGCTTTCTTT
TRBV5-1	TRBD2	TRBJ2-1	.	CASSFSGTSGPEQFF	TGCGCCAGCAGCTTTTCAGGGACTAGCGGGCCTGAGCAGTTCTTC
TRBV7-2	.	TRBJ1-2	.	CASSLDWTANYGYTF	TGTGCCAGCAGCTTAGATTGGACAGCAAACTATGGCTACACCTTC